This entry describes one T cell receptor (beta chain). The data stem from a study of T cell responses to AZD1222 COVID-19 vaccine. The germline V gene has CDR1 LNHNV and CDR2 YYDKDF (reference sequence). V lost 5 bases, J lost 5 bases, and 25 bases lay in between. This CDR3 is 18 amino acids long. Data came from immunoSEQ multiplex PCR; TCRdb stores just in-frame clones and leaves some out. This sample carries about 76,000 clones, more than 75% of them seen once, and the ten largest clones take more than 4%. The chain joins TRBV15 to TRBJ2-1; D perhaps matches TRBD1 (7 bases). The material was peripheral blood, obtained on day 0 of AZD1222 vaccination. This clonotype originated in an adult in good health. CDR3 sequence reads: CATSDQQWRRGADNEQFF. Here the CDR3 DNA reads TGTGCCACCAGCGACCAGCAGTGGCGCAGGGGGGCGGACAATGAGCAGTTCTTC. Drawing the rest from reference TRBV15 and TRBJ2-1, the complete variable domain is DAMVIQNPRYQVTQFGKPVTLSCSQTLNHNVMYWYQQKSSQAPKLLFHYYDKDFNNEADTPDNFQSRRPNTSFCFLDIRSPGLGDTAMYLCATSDQQWRRGADNEQFFGPGTRLTVL.